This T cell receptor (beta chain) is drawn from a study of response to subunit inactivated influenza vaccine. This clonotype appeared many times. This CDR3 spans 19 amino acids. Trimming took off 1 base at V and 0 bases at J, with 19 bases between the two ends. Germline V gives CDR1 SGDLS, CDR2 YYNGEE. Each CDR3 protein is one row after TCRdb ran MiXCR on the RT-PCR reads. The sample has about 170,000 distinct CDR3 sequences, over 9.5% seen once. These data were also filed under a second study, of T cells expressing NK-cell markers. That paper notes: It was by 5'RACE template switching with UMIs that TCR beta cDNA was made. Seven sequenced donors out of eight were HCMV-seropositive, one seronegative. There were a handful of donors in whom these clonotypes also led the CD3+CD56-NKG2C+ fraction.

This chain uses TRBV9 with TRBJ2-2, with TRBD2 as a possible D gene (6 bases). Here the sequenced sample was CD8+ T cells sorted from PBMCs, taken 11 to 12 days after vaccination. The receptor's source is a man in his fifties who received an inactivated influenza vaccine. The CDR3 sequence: CASSVTRGWKEANTGELFF. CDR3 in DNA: TGTGCCAGCAGCGTAACCCGGGGGTGGAAGGAAGCGAACACCGGGGAGCTGTTTTTT.